The next 26 T cell receptor beta chains were all read from a single sample in a study of vaccination effects on CD4 cells after COVID-19. Their cognate antigens are unknown. Scientists isolated CD4+ T cells after a roughly 9-day culture period ended. The repertoire was sequenced with immunoSEQ multiplex PCR; TCRdb's copy has only in-frame clones and lacks some. The table records approximately 30,000 clones, roughly 60% of them present only once. Specimen: CD4+ T cells from PBMCs cultured without peptide, collected before COVID-19 vaccination. These receptors came from a human donor who received a COVID-19 vaccine.

This clone has more than one count but fewer than ten. The CDR3: CASSETPNLNTEAFF. Here the CDR3 DNA reads TGTGCCAGCAGTGAAACACCCAACCTGAACACTGAAGCTTTCTTT. The chain recombines TRBV6-1 with TRBJ1-1; D unresolved. V was clipped by 2 bases and J by 0 bases, with 10 bases between them. The germline V gene encodes CDR1 MNHNS and CDR2 SASEGT. The length of the CDR3 is 15 residues.

The rearrangement uses TRBV4-1 and TRBJ2-3; D is unresolved. The CDR3 runs 15 residues. Germline values: CDR1 MGHRA, CDR2 YSYEKL. With 4 bases removed from V and 0 bases from J, the gap between germline ends came to 11 bases. The CDR3 nucleotides are TGCGCCAGCAGCCGGAACGGGCTTAGCACAGATACGCAGTATTTT. Protein sequence: CASSRNGLSTDTQYF.

The chain uses TRBV19 and TRBJ2-5, with a tentative D call TRBD2 (6 bases). The V end lost 5 bases, the J end lost 2 bases, and 12 bases lay between the germline ends. CDR3 size: 14 residues. Germline assignment: CDR1 LNHDA and CDR2 SQIVND (reference sequence). CDR3 in amino acids: CASSGGTGQETQYF. For the CDR3, the DNA is TGTGCCAGTAGTGGAGGGACTGGACAAGAGACCCAGTACTTC.

CDR3 loop: CASSEQPVDTQYF. The CDR3 nucleotides read TGCGCCAGCAGTGAACAGCCGGTAGATACGCAGTATTTT. The chain employs TRBV10-1 and TRBJ2-3; D remains unclear. The CDR3 loop spans 13 amino acids. Trimming took 3 bases from V and 5 from J, leaving 9 bases between them. CDR1 and CDR2 from the germline V gene are WNHNN and SYGVQD (reference sequence).

CDR3 coding DNA: TGCGCCAGCAGCCCGAGGACAGGGGGCCTTAATGAAAAACTGTTTTTT. Protein sequence: CASSPRTGGLNEKLFF. The chain carries TRBV5-1 and TRBJ1-4; 11 bases align to TRBD1. CDR1 is SGHRS, CDR2 YFSETQ, per germline. V shed 4 bases, J shed 4 bases, and the junction held 6 bases outside the gene matches. This CDR3 spans 16 amino acids.

This chain connects TRBV5-1 to TRBJ2-1, with no clear D. Germline loops: CDR1 SGHRS, CDR2 YFSETQ. Trimming pared 0 bases from V and 9 bases from J, leaving 13 bases between. This CDR3 is built from 14 residues. CDR3 protein: CASSLANPPFEQFF. For the CDR3, the DNA is TGCGCCAGCAGCTTGGCGAACCCCCCCTTTGAGCAGTTCTTC.

V is TRBV11-2 and J is TRBJ2-3, with a weak D call TRBD2 (5 bases). Germline CDR1 and CDR2: SGHAT and FQNNGV. The CDR3 is made up of 14 amino acids. The V end lost 1 base, the J end lost 5 bases, and 10 bases lay between the germline ends. CDR3 nucleotides: TGTGCCAGCAGCTTAGTGGCCGGGGTAGATACGCAGTATTTT. Protein: CASSLVAGVDTQYF.

This chain uses TRBV6-5 with TRBJ1-2; a possible D gene is TRBD1 (6 bases). The CDR3 loop spans 14 amino acids. Germline CDR1 and CDR2: MNHEY and SVGAGI. V lost 6 bases to trimming and J lost 4 bases, with 15 bases between them. CDR3 sequence reads: CASRAPDRFYGYTF. DNA for the CDR3: TGTGCCAGCAGAGCTCCAGACAGGTTCTATGGCTACACCTTC.

This sequence joins TRBV19 and TRBJ1-2; unclear D gene. CDR1 LNHDA and CDR2 SQIVND come from the germline V gene (reference sequence). There are 13 residues in the CDR3. The V and J ends lost 7 bases and 4 bases respectively, with 13 bases between them. The CDR3 coding sequence is TGTGCCAGTAAGGAAGTAGGAAGCTATGGCTACACCTTC. Residues: CASKEVGSYGYTF.

The chain combines TRBV9 with TRBJ2-7; TRBD2 matches at 13 bases. This CDR3 is 15 amino acids long. J was trimmed by 5 bases and V by 0 bases; bases with no gene match: 2. The germline gives CDR1 SGDLS, CDR2 YYNGEE. CDR3 protein: CASSVGTSGGDEQYF. The CDR3 region has the DNA TGTGCCAGCAGCGTAGGGACTAGCGGGGGAGACGAGCAGTACTTC.

This clone was counted once. V and J are TRBV29-1 and TRBJ2-3; the match to TRBD1 covers 7 bases. With V trimmed by 8 bases and J by 1 base, 3 bases remained unmatched. Germline loops: CDR1 SQVTM, CDR2 ANQGSEA. The CDR3 runs 12 residues. CDR3 coding DNA: TGCAGCACCGGGACAGGCACAGATACGCAGTATTTT. Its translation: CSTGTGTDTQYF.

V and J are TRBV6-5 and TRBJ2-7; D call uncertain. V was trimmed by 4 bases and J by 6 bases, leaving 7 bases between them. The CDR3 is 11 residues long. From germline, CDR1 is MNHEY and CDR2 SVGAGI. CDR3 region: CASSLGSEQYF. For the CDR3, the DNA is TGTGCCAGCAGTTTAGGCTCCGAGCAGTACTTC.

In its sample, this clone ranks as medium-sized. V and J are TRBV6-4 and TRBJ2-2, with D maybe TRBD2 (6 bases). Germline values: CDR1 MRHNA, CDR2 SNTAGT. Trimming removed 4 bases at V and 3 bases at J, with 12 bases between. The CDR3 runs 15 residues. CDR3 coding DNA: TGTGCCAGCAGTGTATATAGCGGTGACACCGGGGAGCTGTTTTTT. Its protein is CASSVYSGDTGELFF.

This clone came up once. The V and J genes are TRBV29-1 and TRBJ2-7; 9 bases agree with TRBD1. Looked up from germline, CDR1 is SQVTM and CDR2 is ANQGSEA. V was clipped by 6 bases and J by 3 bases; unmatched bases: 6. The length of the CDR3 is 13 residues. DNA of the CDR3: TGCAGCGTGCAGACAGGGGGTGGCTACGAGCAGTACTTC. The encoded protein is CSVQTGGGYEQYF.

This clone has only a few counts. The chain is built from TRBV6-5 and TRBJ1-4, with D perhaps matching TRBD1 (5 bases). The V end lost 7 bases, the J end lost 10 bases, and 19 bases lay between the germline ends. The germline V gene has CDR1 MNHEY and CDR2 SVGAGI. This CDR3 contains 14 residues. The CDR3 DNA reads as TGTGCCAGCACCCCGATGGGGGGTGAGGGAAAACTGTTTTTT. It encodes CASTPMGGEGKLFF.

This clone was recorded a few times. This sequence joins TRBV5-1 and TRBJ1-1, with a possible D match to TRBD1 (6 bases). The CDR3 is made up of 14 amino acids. Trimming cost V 2 bases and J 4 bases, with 12 bases left between them. CDR1 and CDR2 (germline): SGHRS, YFSETQ. Here the CDR3 reads CASSFNTGTTEAFF. Here the CDR3 DNA reads TGCGCCAGCAGCTTTAACACAGGGACCACTGAAGCTTTCTTT.

A single count supports this clone. The chain links TRBV12-5 to TRBJ2-7, with unresolved D. V was shortened by 0 bases and J by 2 bases, with 11 bases between the two germline ends. The CDR3 sequence is 15 residues long. Germline V gene lookup returns CDR1 LGHNT and CDR2 FRNRAP. The CDR3 spells CASGLVVASTYEQYF. The CDR3 coding sequence is TGTGCTAGTGGTTTGGTAGTCGCCTCTACCTACGAGCAGTACTTC.

The chain combines TRBV4-1 with TRBJ2-7; 7 nucleotides agree with TRBD1. J gave up 2 bases and V 3 bases, and 13 bases lay outside the gene matches. Germline V gene lookup returns CDR1 MGHRA and CDR2 YSYEKL. This CDR3 region has 17 residues. The CDR3 spells CASSHGTRDRYTYEQYF. The DNA of the CDR3 is TGCGCCAGCAGCCACGGAACCCGGGACAGATATACCTACGAGCAGTACTTC.

This chain links TRBV10-2 with TRBJ2-5, with D possibly TRBD2 on 5 matching bases. The germline gives CDR1 WSHSY, CDR2 SAAADI. Trimming removed 4 bases at V and 5 bases at J, with 14 bases between. This CDR3 region has 14 residues. CDR3 amino acids: CASSGASLGETQYF. The CDR3 bases are TGCGCCAGCAGTGGAGCTAGCTTGGGGGAGACCCAGTACTTC.

The V and J genes are TRBV20-1 and TRBJ1-1, with no clear D. V lost 5 bases and J 1 base, leaving 5 bases between the germline ends. The CDR3 runs 11 residues. Germline loops: CDR1 DFQATT, CDR2 SNEGSKA (reference sequence). Written as DNA, the CDR3 is TGCAGTGCTCACAGGAACACTGAAGCTTTCTTT. This sequence encodes CSAHRNTEAFF.

The chain combines TRBV3-1 (or the pseudogene TRBV3-2) with TRBJ2-2; 9 bases agree with TRBD1. The CDR3 sequence is 15 residues long. V lost 1 base to trimming and J lost 5 bases; unmatched junction nucleotides: 2. The V gene's germline CDR1 is LGHDT and CDR2 YNNKEL (reference sequence). The CDR3 here is CASSQGDRVTGELFF. The CDR3 nucleotides are TGTGCCAGCAGCCAAGGGGACAGGGTGACCGGGGAGCTGTTTTTT.

This clone came up once. The rearrangement joins TRBV6-5 to TRBJ2-7; possibly TRBD1 for D (6 bases). V was trimmed by 5 bases and J by 3 bases, leaving 14 bases between them. The CDR3 is made up of 14 amino acids. Germline CDR1 is MNHEY and CDR2 is SVGAGI. In nucleotides, the CDR3 is TGTGCCAGCAGTCGGGACACCTCGGTCTACGAGCAGTACTTC. Its translation is CASSRDTSVYEQYF.

The chain carries TRBV5-1 and TRBJ1-5; TRBD1 agrees at 7 bases. V gave up 3 bases and J gave up 3 bases; unmatched junction bases: 12. This CDR3 is built from 17 residues. Germline assignment: CDR1 SGHRS and CDR2 YFSETQ. The CDR3, as DNA: TGCGCCAGCAGCTCTACTCCCCAGGGGGTTACCAATCAGCCCCAGCATTTT. Translation: CASSSTPQGVTNQPQHF.

The rearrangement joins TRBV25-1 to TRBJ1-2; 12 bases line up with TRBD1. V trimming: 3 bases; J trimming: 8 bases; junction bases outside the gene matches: 7. Germline V gene lookup returns CDR1 MGHDK and CDR2 SYGVNS. The CDR3 sequence is 15 residues long. The CDR3: CASSDPGQGASGYTF. CDR3 sequence (DNA): TGTGCCAGCAGTGACCCGGGACAGGGGGCCTCAGGCTACACCTTC.

The chain combines TRBV2 with TRBJ1-2; D unclear. V was shortened by 6 bases and J by 5 bases, with 16 bases between the two germline ends. This CDR3 region has 14 residues. Germline V gene lookup returns CDR1 SNHLY and CDR2 FYNNEI. CDR3 nucleotides: TGTGCCAGCAGAACCGGGAGAACCCCATATGGCTACACCTTC. Protein product: CASRTGRTPYGYTF.

CDR3 DNA sequence: TGTGCCAGCAGCCGAGTGGGCGGGAGGGCCGGCAATGAGCAGTTCTTC. The encoded protein is CASSRVGGRAGNEQFF. This sequence joins TRBV5-6 and TRBJ2-1; 9 bases map to TRBD2. The V gene end was trimmed by 4 bases and the J gene end by 6 bases; junction bases not matched to a gene: 11. CDR1 SGHDT and CDR2 YYEEEE come from the germline V gene. The CDR3 sequence is 16 residues long.